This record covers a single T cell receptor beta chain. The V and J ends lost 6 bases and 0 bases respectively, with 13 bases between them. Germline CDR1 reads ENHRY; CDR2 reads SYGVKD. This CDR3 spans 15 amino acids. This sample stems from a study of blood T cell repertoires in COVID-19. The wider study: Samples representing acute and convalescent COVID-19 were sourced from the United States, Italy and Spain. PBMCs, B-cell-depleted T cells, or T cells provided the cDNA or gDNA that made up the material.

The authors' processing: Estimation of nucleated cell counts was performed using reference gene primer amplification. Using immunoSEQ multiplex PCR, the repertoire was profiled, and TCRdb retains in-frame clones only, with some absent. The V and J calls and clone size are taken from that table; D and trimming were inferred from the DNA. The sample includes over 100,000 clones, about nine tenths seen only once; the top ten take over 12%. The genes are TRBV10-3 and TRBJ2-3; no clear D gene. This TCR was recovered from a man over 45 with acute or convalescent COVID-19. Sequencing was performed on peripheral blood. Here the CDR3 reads CAISPRLSSTDTQYF. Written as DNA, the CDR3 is TGTGCCATCAGCCCCCGACTTTCTAGCACAGATACGCAGTATTTT.